A single sample gave rise to the 2 T cell receptor beta chains below, sequenced in a study of OX40 agonist ivuxolimab in advanced cancers. Profiled with immunoSEQ multiplex PCR; TCRdb holds only in-frame clones, not every one. Of over 25,000 clones detected, around 83% appear once; the ten largest clones hold 21%. Sequenced here: CD4+ or CD8+ T cells sorted from blood, sampled in a trial of the OX40 agonist ivuxolimab. The receptors stem from an adult with an advanced solid tumor such as melanoma, head and neck, liver or kidney cancer.

The chain has TRBV5-8 and TRBJ2-7; the D call may be TRBD1 or TRBD2 (5 bases each). This CDR3 is 15 amino acids long. The germline V gene has CDR1 SGHTS and CDR2 YDEGEE. Trimming removed 0 bases from V and 4 bases from J, with 14 bases in between. CDR3: CASSLALGEDYEQYF. The CDR3 DNA reads as TGTGCCAGCAGCTTGGCCTTGGGGGAAGATTACGAGCAGTACTTC.

This clone is a singleton in its sample. The chain couples TRBV28 to TRBJ1-4; 9 bases match TRBD1. The V segment lost 6 bases and the J segment 3 bases; nucleotides outside the gene matches: 2. The length of the CDR3 is 14 residues. The V gene's germline CDR1 is MDHEN and CDR2 SYDVKM. The CDR3 DNA reads TGTGCCAGCAGCAACAGGGGGCCTAATGAAAAACTGTTTTTT. It encodes CASSNRGPNEKLFF.